Listed here are 27 T cell receptor beta chains from one sample, sequenced in a study of OX40 agonist ivuxolimab in advanced cancers. Repertoires were generated with immunoSEQ multiplex PCR, while TCRdb's copy carries only in-frame clones and drops some. The table records tens of thousands of clones, approximately 83% of them present only once. The starting material was CD4+ or CD8+ T cells sorted from blood, obtained in a trial of the OX40 agonist ivuxolimab. Receptors were obtained from an adult with an advanced solid tumor such as melanoma, head and neck, liver or kidney cancer.

The chain employs TRBV9 and TRBJ1-4, with D perhaps matching TRBD1 (6 bases). Trimming took 3 bases from V and 3 from J, leaving 15 bases between them. This CDR3 is built from 16 residues. Germline V gives CDR1 SGDLS, CDR2 YYNGEE. CDR3 in DNA: TGTGCCAGCAGCGGAGCAGTACAGGGCCCTAATGAAAAACTGTTTTTT. Protein sequence: CASSGAVQGPNEKLFF.

This chain joins TRBV6-6 and TRBJ2-7; 8 positions agree with TRBD1. The CDR3 spans 13 residues. The V gene's germline CDR1 is MNHNY and CDR2 SVGAGI (reference sequence). V was clipped by 0 bases and J by 6 bases; unmatched bases: 1. The CDR3 region has the DNA TGTGCCAGCAGTTACTCGGGGACAGGCGAGCAGTACTTC. Translation: CASSYSGTGEQYF.

The CDR3 loop is CASSLVRGGETQYF. In DNA, the CDR3 is TGTGCCAGCAGTTTAGTTCGGGGTGGGGAGACCCAGTACTTC. The V call is TRBV28, the J call TRBJ2-5, with D possibly matching TRBD2 (5 bases). Trimming pared 2 bases from V and 5 bases from J, leaving 12 bases between. The CDR3 spans 14 residues. Germline-derived CDR1 and CDR2 are MDHEN and SYDVKM. The full variable domain, its missing parts supplied by reference TRBV28 and TRBJ2-5, is DVKVTQSSRYLVKRTGEKVFLECVQDMDHENMFWYRQDPGLGLRLIYFSYDVKMKEKGDIPEGYSVSREKKERFSLILESASTNQTSMYLCASSLVRGGETQYFGPGTRLLVL.

This clone appeared a few times. This chain uses TRBV6-5 with TRBJ2-5; either TRBD1 or TRBD2 may fit D (5 bases each). The germline gives CDR1 MNHEY, CDR2 SVGAGI. The CDR3 loop spans 15 amino acids. V lost 0 bases to trimming and J lost 0 bases, with 8 bases between them. The CDR3 nucleotides are TGTGCCAGCAGTTACTCTGGGACGGACCAAGAGACCCAGTACTTC. Protein sequence: CASSYSGTDQETQYF.

The V gene is TRBV6-5, the J gene TRBJ2-2; D call uncertain. The CDR3 covers 15 residues. The V end lost 2 bases, the J end lost 4 bases, and 11 bases lay between the germline ends. Per germline, CDR1 MNHEY and CDR2 SVGAGI. This CDR3 reads CASSYDARGTGELFF. CDR3 coding DNA: TGTGCCAGCAGTTACGACGCCCGCGGCACCGGGGAGCTGTTTTTT.

This chain connects TRBV6-1 to TRBJ2-7, with TRBD1 matching 8 bases. The CDR3 length is 14 residues. CDR1 and CDR2 (germline): MNHNS, SASEGT. The V gene end was trimmed by 6 bases and the J gene end by 2 bases; junction bases not matched to a gene: 6. Written as DNA, the CDR3 is TGTGCCAGCAGAGACAGGGGTCTAGCCTACGAGCAGTACTTC. This sequence encodes CASRDRGLAYEQYF.

The chain carries TRBV6-5 and TRBJ2-1; TRBD1 matches at 7 bases. The V gene end was trimmed by 8 bases and the J gene end by 1 base; junction bases not matched to a gene: 2. The CDR3 totals 13 residues. Germline loops: CDR1 MNHEY, CDR2 SVGAGI. CDR3 sequence (DNA): TGTGCCAGCCTGGACAGGTCCTACAATGAGCAGTTCTTC. As protein: CASLDRSYNEQFF.

This chain uses TRBV27 with TRBJ2-7; 10 nucleotides align to TRBD2. Trimming took 3 bases from V and 4 from J; bases not matched to a gene: 6. Germline V gene sequence: CDR1 MNHEY, CDR2 SMNVEV (reference sequence). The CDR3 contains 15 residues. The DNA for the CDR3 is TGTGCCAGCAGTTTCTTCGGGACTAGCGCTTACGAGCAGTACTTC. Translation: CASSFFGTSAYEQYF.

This chain links TRBV7-9 with TRBJ1-1; unclear D gene. This CDR3 region has 12 residues. V lost 1 base, J lost 4 bases, and 4 bases lay in between. Per the germline V gene, CDR1 is SEHNR and CDR2 is FQNEAQ (reference sequence). The CDR3 spells CASSLGITEAFF. In DNA form, the CDR3 reads TGTGCCAGCAGCTTAGGGATCACTGAAGCTTTCTTT. The full variable domain, in which reference TRBV7-9 and TRBJ1-1 provide the parts outside the CDR3, is DTGVSQNPRHKITKRGQNVTFRCDPISEHNRLYWYRQTLGQGPEFLTYFQNEAQLEKSRLLSDRFSAERPKGSFSTLEIQRTEQGDSAMYLCASSLGITEAFFGQGTRLTVV.

The chain uses TRBV27 and TRBJ1-2; D is possibly TRBD1 (6 bases). The CDR3 contains 19 residues. Trimming took 0 bases from V and 5 from J, leaving 25 bases between them. The V gene's germline CDR1 is MNHEY and CDR2 SMNVEV (reference sequence). In DNA, the CDR3 is TGTGCCAGCAGTTTATCGAGTGGAACCGACTGGGGGCGGAAGTATGGCTACACCTTC. Its translation: CASSLSSGTDWGRKYGYTF.

The gene calls are TRBV28 and TRBJ2-3; 8 nucleotides agree with TRBD2. This CDR3 contains 14 residues. The ends lost 6 bases at V and 11 bases at J; junction bases unmatched: 13. CDR1 is MDHEN, CDR2 SYDVKM, per germline. The CDR3 DNA sequence: TGTGCCAGCAGCCCAGAGGGTAGCGGGATACGGCAGTATTTT. The encoded protein is CASSPEGSGIRQYF.

The rearrangement links TRBV4-1 to TRBJ1-5; weak D call: TRBD1 (6 bases). Trimming removed 4 bases from V and 7 bases from J, with 17 bases in between. Per the germline V gene, CDR1 is MGHRA and CDR2 is YSYEKL. CDR3 length equals 15 residues. The CDR3 region is CASSRRDNPNQPQHF. CDR3 nucleotides: TGCGCCAGCAGCCGAAGGGACAACCCTAACCAGCCCCAGCATTTT.

This clone was counted only a few times. J is TRBJ2-2 and V is TRBV11-1; 7 bases fit TRBD2. The CDR3 sequence is 16 residues long. J gave up 5 bases and V 3 bases, and 9 bases lay outside the gene matches. Germline values: CDR1 SGHAT, CDR2 FQDESV (reference sequence). This chain's CDR3 is CASSFTREGGTGELFF. In DNA form, the CDR3 reads TGTGCCAGCAGCTTTACGAGGGAGGGCGGAACCGGGGAGCTGTTTTTT.

The chain combines TRBV18 with TRBJ2-1, with D perhaps being TRBD1 or TRBD2 (5 bases each). V gave up 6 bases and J gave up 4 bases, with 13 bases separating them. CDR1 and CDR2 from the germline V gene are KGHSH and LQKENI. The CDR3 totals 14 residues. The CDR3 is CASSPGTAYNEQFF. The CDR3, as DNA: TGTGCCAGCTCGCCCGGGACGGCTTACAATGAGCAGTTCTTC.

The chain joins TRBV19 to TRBJ2-5; D is perhaps TRBD1 or TRBD2 (6 bases each). Trimming stripped 3 bases from V and 7 bases from J, with 21 bases between. The V gene's germline CDR1 is LNHDA and CDR2 SQIVND (reference sequence). There are 16 residues in the CDR3. CDR3 sequence: CASSIGGPAVMGTQYF. The CDR3 DNA sequence: TGTGCCAGTAGTATCGGGGGCCCGGCCGTTATGGGGACCCAGTACTTC.

V and J are TRBV7-7 and TRBJ2-3, with 12 bases aligning to TRBD2. Trimming removed 5 bases from V and 8 bases from J; junction bases left unmatched: 14. CDR1 and CDR2 (germline): SSHAT, FNYEAQ (reference sequence). The CDR3 is 17 residues long. CDR3: CASSPRPGLAGKGTQYF. The CDR3 DNA is TGTGCCAGCAGCCCGCGGCCGGGACTAGCGGGTAAGGGTACGCAGTATTTT.

The V gene is TRBV9, the J gene TRBJ2-2, with D possibly being TRBD2 (6 bases). Per the germline V gene, CDR1 is SGDLS and CDR2 is YYNGEE. Trimming cost V 2 bases and J 3 bases, with 11 bases left between them. The CDR3 has 15 residues. In DNA, the CDR3 is TGTGCCAGCAGCGTCGGGGGAGGATACACCGGGGAGCTGTTTTTT. It translates to CASSVGGGYTGELFF.

V gene TRBV27 combines with J gene TRBJ2-5; a weak D match, TRBD1 (7 bases). Germline V gives CDR1 MNHEY, CDR2 SMNVEV (reference sequence). Trimming cost V 3 bases and J 3 bases, with 11 bases left between them. The CDR3 is 14 amino acids. The CDR3 DNA reads as TGTGCCAGCAGTTTTCGGGGGACAGAAGAGACCCAGTACTTC. Translation: CASSFRGTEETQYF.

The V gene is TRBV5-4, the J gene TRBJ2-7, with 7 bases aligning to TRBD1. V lost 3 bases and J lost 3; bases outside the gene matches: 9. The CDR3 is 15 amino acids. CDR1 is SGHNT, CDR2 YYREEE, per germline (reference sequence). CDR3 residues: CASSSNRQGFYEQYF. The CDR3 nucleotides are TGTGCCAGCAGCTCAAACCGACAGGGCTTCTACGAGCAGTACTTC.

This chain joins TRBV25-1 and TRBJ1-3; 7 positions match TRBD1. In germline, CDR1 is MGHDK, CDR2 SYGVNS. The CDR3 has 15 residues. The trim removed 3 bases at V and 0 bases at J, leaving 2 bases unmatched. The DNA of the CDR3 is TGTGCCAGCAGTGACTGGGACAGCTCTGGAAACACCATATATTTT. Encoded protein: CASSDWDSSGNTIYF.

CDR3 DNA: TGCGCCAGCAGCCAAGTTGGGGCGCAGGAAAAACTGTTTTTT. Amino acids: CASSQVGAQEKLFF. The chain carries TRBV4-1 and TRBJ1-4, with D perhaps TRBD1 (5 bases). The germline gives CDR1 MGHRA, CDR2 YSYEKL. V was clipped by 1 base and J by 8 bases, with 11 bases between them. The CDR3 sequence is 14 residues long.

The chain is built from TRBV6-6 and TRBJ2-2; D is unclear. V shed 8 bases and J shed 6 bases, with 10 bases lying between them. Germline CDR1 MNHNY, CDR2 SVGAGI (reference sequence). The CDR3 runs to 12 residues. The CDR3 sequence: CASRFGAGELFF. DNA of the CDR3: TGTGCCAGCCGTTTTGGCGCCGGGGAGCTGTTTTTT.

The chain uses TRBV10-3 and TRBJ1-5; TRBD1 aligns across 8 bases. Germline values: CDR1 ENHRY, CDR2 SYGVKD. The length of the CDR3 is 14 residues. With V trimmed by 5 bases and J by 5 bases, 5 bases remained unmatched. The CDR3 protein is CAISPGGADQPQHF. The CDR3 nucleotides are TGTGCCATCAGTCCAGGGGGCGCGGATCAGCCCCAGCATTTT.

The chain joins TRBV19 to TRBJ1-1; D is ambiguous. V dropped 4 bases and J dropped 3 bases, with 9 bases sitting between them. Per germline, CDR1 LNHDA and CDR2 SQIVND (reference sequence). There are 13 residues in the CDR3. The CDR3 region is CASSTTWDTEAFF. The CDR3 coding sequence is TGTGCCAGTAGTACGACTTGGGACACTGAAGCTTTCTTT.

The chain links TRBV27 to TRBJ2-7; D may match TRBD1 or TRBD2 (6 bases each). V was clipped by 0 bases and J by 4 bases, with 13 bases between them. The CDR3 consists of 15 residues. Germline loops: CDR1 MNHEY, CDR2 SMNVEV (reference sequence). The CDR3 bases are TGTGCCAGCAGTTTATCCGCGGGACACTCGTACGAGCAGTACGTC. Translation: CASSLSAGHSYEQYV.

This rearrangement joins TRBV16 to TRBJ2-2; weak D call: TRBD2 (5 bases). This CDR3 contains 15 residues. Trimming shortened V by 2 bases and J by 7 bases, and 14 bases separated the two germline ends. CDR1 and CDR2 from the germline V gene are KGHSY and FQNENV. This CDR3 is CASSQTRGMFGELFF. The CDR3 DNA sequence: TGTGCCAGCAGCCAAACAAGAGGGATGTTCGGGGAGCTGTTTTTT.

The chain is built from TRBV5-4 and TRBJ1-2, with D unresolved. V lost 0 bases to trimming and J lost 5 bases, with 17 bases between them. The CDR3 is 16 amino acids. Per germline, CDR1 SGHNT and CDR2 YYREEE (reference sequence). This CDR3 is CASSLVTATMLYGYTF. The CDR3 region has the DNA TGTGCCAGCAGCTTGGTAACAGCAACAATGCTTTATGGCTACACCTTC.